This T cell receptor beta chain was profiled in a study of sequential checkpoint blockade in melanoma. Germline CDR1 MNHEY, CDR2 SMNVEV (reference sequence). The CDR3 has 14 residues. Between the trimmed V and J ends, which lost 6 bases and 2 bases, there was a span of 13 bases. Indicated treatment: randomized to nivolumab then ipilimumab (arm A) or the reverse (arm B). Only in-frame clones appear in the TCRdb table, and some are missing; sequencing was by immunoSEQ multiplex PCR. The sample includes some 10,000 clones, 60% to 80% of them seen just once. This TCR was recovered from a human donor with melanoma. This chain joins TRBV27 and TRBJ2-5, with TRBD1 as a possible D gene (5 bases). The sequencing here drew on CD8+ T cells sorted from blood (inferred from file names), taken from a patient given nivolumab and ipilimumab in sequence. CDR3 region: CASRDEQEQETQYF. CDR3 nucleotide sequence: TGTGCCAGCAGGGATGAACAGGAACAAGAGACCCAGTACTTC.